The present T cell receptor beta chain was sequenced within a study of blood T cell repertoires in COVID-19. Study details: Sites in the United States, Italy and Spain provided acute and convalescent COVID-19 samples.

How the authors handled the data: How many nucleated cells were present was estimated from reference gene primer amplification. Profiled with immunoSEQ multiplex PCR; TCRdb holds only in-frame clones, not every one. V, J and clone size are those of that table, while D and trimming were read from the DNA. Of fewer than 400,000 clones in the sample, approximately 91% were seen once. Between the trimmed V and J ends, which lost 3 bases and 0 bases, there was a span of 7 bases. Germline V gene sequence: CDR1 MNHEY, CDR2 SVGEGT. The CDR3 is 14 residues long. Material for sequencing was PBMCs or T cells enriched from blood (not recorded which). This chain joins TRBV6-2 or TRBV6-3 and TRBJ2-3; D gene ambiguous. This TCR came from a man in his sixties who had recovered from COVID-19. CDR3 protein: CASSYYRSTDTQYF. The CDR3 DNA is TGTGCCAGCAGTTATTATCGGAGCACAGATACGCAGTATTTT.